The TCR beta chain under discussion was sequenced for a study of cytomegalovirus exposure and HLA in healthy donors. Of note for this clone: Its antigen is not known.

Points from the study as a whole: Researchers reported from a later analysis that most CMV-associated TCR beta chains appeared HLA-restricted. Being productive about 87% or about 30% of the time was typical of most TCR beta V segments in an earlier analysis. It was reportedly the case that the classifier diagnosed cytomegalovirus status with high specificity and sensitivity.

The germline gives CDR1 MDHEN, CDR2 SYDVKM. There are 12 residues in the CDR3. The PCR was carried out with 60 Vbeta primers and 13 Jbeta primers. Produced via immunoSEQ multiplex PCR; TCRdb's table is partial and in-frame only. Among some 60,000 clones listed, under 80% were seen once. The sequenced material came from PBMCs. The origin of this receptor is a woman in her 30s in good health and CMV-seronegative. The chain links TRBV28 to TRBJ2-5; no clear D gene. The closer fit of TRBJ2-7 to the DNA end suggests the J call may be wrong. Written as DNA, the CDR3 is TGTGCCAGCAGTTCCCTCAGAAGCGAGCAGTACTTC. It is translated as CASSSLRSEQYF.